The rows below give T cell receptor beta chains drawn from one sample of a study of metastatic and nonmetastatic thyroid tumors. TCRdb re-clonotyped the PCR reads via MiXCR. The table records roughly 63,000 clones, roughly 17% of them present only once. The material sequenced was blood. These receptors were obtained from a male donor with papillary thyroid cancer or a benign thyroid nodule (not recorded which). Some clones in this sample may be carry-over from other donors' samples. Both conserved end residues are part of each CDR3. Fields, in order: CDR3 length, V gene, J gene, CDR3 protein.

18	TRBV6-4	TRBJ1-5	CATLLQGIPLASNQPQHF
14	TRBV27	TRBJ1-1	CASSWVRGNTEAFF
19	TRBV24-1	TRBJ2-5	CATSDAKLAGDRVRETQYF
15	TRBV6-6	TRBJ2-7	CASSYVRQGAHEQYF
16	TRBV11-2	TRBJ2-2	CASSPRGLRGIGELFF
18	TRBV10-3	TRBJ2-1	CAILRVGPSGGSYNEQFF
14	TRBV6-1	TRBJ2-1	CAIFAEGIYNEQFF
16	TRBV5-1	TRBJ1-6	CASSPGHGDYNSPLHF
15	TRBV6-5	TRBJ1-6	CASSYSQAGNSPLHF
14	TRBV6-1	TRBJ2-7	CASSPSLAGDEQYF
14	TRBV6-1	TRBJ1-5	CASSERTENQPQHF
16	TRBV2	TRBJ2-7	CASSEGRGLGSYEQYF
15	TRBV28	TRBJ2-1	CASSPPGLGRGEQFF
15	TRBV19	TRBJ1-3	CASHQRQGSGNTIYF
15	TRBV5-1	TRBJ2-2	CASSLDGKNTGELFF
12	TRBV27	TRBJ2-2	CASTDHIGELFF
14	TRBV7-9	TRBJ1-2	CASSDPGQIYGYTF
19	TRBV20-1	TRBJ2-3	CSARTTAADPPHPTDTQYF
15	TRBV7-6	TRBJ2-7	CASSSGQGGSYEQYF
15	TRBV4-1	TRBJ2-7	CASSQGDRDRDEQYF
14	TRBV13	TRBJ2-2	CASSPDYSTGELFF
15	TRBV5-1	TRBJ2-7	CASSLFAGILHEQYF
15	TRBV4-3	TRBJ2-1	CASSPTGVMLDEQFF